This TCR beta chain comes out of a study of blood T cell repertoires in COVID-19. Study details: Donors in the United States, Italy and Spain gave samples during acute or convalescent COVID-19.

This clone was seen more than once but under ten times. This CDR3 has 14 residues. Trimming shortened V by 5 bases and J by 8 bases, and 15 bases separated the two germline ends. Germline CDR1 and CDR2: SGHTA and FQGNSA. In the original workflow: Reference gene primer amplification in the assay estimated nucleated cell counts. Produced via immunoSEQ multiplex PCR; TCRdb's table is partial and in-frame only. V and J calls and clone size are copied from that table; D and trimming were computed from the DNA. The repertoire holds around 94,000 clones, 75% to 90% seen once, with 1.5% to 2% in the top ten. The TCR sequence derives from a man older than 75 with acute or convalescent COVID-19. The genes are TRBV7-2 and TRBJ2-2; a weak D match, TRBD1 (6 bases). Sample: peripheral blood. CDR3: CASSADSREGELFF. Written as DNA, the CDR3 is TGTGCCAGCAGCGCGGACAGCAGAGAGGGGGAGCTGTTTTTT.